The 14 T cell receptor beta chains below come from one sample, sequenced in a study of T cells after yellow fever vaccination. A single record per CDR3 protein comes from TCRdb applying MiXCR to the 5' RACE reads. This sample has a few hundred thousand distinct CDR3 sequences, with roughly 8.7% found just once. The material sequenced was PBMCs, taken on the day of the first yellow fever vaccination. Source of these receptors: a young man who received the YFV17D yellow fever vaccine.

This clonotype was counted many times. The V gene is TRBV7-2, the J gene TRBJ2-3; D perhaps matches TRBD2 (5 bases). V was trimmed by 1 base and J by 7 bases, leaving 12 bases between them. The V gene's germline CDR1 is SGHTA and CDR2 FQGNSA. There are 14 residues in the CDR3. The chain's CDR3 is CASSLGRSQNTQYF. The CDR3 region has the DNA TGTGCCAGCAGCTTAGGGAGGTCCCAGAATACGCAGTATTTT.

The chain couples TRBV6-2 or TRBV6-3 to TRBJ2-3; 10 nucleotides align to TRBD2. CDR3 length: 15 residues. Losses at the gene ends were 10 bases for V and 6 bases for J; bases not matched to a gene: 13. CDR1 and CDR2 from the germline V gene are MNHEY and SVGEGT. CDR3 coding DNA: TGTGCCACCCATATCGGGACTAGCGCGCTGGATACGCAGTATTTT. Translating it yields CATHIGTSALDTQYF.

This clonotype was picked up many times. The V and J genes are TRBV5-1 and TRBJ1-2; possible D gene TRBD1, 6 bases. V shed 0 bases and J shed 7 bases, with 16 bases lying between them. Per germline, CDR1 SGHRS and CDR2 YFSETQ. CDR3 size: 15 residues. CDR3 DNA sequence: TGCGCCAGCAGCTTGGAGTCAGGGGAGATTTCTGGCTACACCTTC. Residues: CASSLESGEISGYTF.

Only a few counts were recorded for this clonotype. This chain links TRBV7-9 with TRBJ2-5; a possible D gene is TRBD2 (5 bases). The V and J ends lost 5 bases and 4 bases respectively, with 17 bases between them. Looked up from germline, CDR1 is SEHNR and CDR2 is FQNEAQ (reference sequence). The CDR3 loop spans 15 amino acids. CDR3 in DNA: TGTGCCAGCAGCCCAACAGAGGGCGTGGGAGAGACCCAGTACTTC. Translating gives CASSPTEGVGETQYF.

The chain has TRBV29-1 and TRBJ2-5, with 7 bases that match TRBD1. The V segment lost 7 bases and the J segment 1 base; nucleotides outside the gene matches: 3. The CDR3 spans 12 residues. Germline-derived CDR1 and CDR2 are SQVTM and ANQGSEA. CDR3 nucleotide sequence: TGCAGCGGTCGACAGGGCCAAGAGACCCAGTACTTC. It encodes CSGRQGQETQYF.

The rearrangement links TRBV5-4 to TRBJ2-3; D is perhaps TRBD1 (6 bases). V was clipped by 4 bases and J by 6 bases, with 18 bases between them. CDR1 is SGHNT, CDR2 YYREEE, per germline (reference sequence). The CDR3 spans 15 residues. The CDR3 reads CASSTWTAAPDTQYF. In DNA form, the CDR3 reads TGTGCCAGCAGCACCTGGACAGCCGCCCCCGATACGCAGTATTTT.

The CDR3 sequence is CAMGPDVGYGYTF. CDR3 sequence (DNA): TGTGCCATGGGCCCTGACGTGGGATACGGCTACACCTTC. The chain uses TRBV7-2 and TRBJ1-2, with unresolved D. Germline V gene data show CDR1 as SGHTA and CDR2 as FQGNSA. This CDR3 contains 13 residues. The ends were cut back, 10 bases at V and 8 bases at J, with 20 bases in the middle. Full variable domain (remainder filled in from reference TRBV7-2 and TRBJ1-2): GAGVSQSPSNKVTEKGKDVELRCDPISGHTALYWYRQSLGQGLEFLIYFQGNSAPDKSGLPSDRFSAERTGGSVSTLTIQRTQQEDSAVYLCAMGPDVGYGYTFGSGTRLTVV.

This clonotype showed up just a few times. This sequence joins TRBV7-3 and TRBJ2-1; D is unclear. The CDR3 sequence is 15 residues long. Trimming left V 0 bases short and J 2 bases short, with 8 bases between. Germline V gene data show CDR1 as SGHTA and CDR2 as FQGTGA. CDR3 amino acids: CASSLTSRPYNEQFF. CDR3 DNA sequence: TGTGCCAGCAGCTTAACATCTAGGCCCTACAATGAGCAGTTCTTC. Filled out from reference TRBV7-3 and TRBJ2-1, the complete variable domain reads GAGVSQTPSNKVTEKGKYVELRCDPISGHTALYWYRQSLGQGPEFLIYFQGTGAADDSGLPNDRFFAVRPEGSVSTLKIQRTERGDSAVYLCASSLTSRPYNEQFFGPGTRLTVL.

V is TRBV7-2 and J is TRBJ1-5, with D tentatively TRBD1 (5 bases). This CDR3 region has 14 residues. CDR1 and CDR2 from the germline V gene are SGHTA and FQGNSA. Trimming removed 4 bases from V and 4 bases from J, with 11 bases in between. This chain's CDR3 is CASSSAGWNQPQHF. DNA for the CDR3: TGTGCCAGCAGCTCCGCAGGGTGGAATCAGCCCCAGCATTTT.

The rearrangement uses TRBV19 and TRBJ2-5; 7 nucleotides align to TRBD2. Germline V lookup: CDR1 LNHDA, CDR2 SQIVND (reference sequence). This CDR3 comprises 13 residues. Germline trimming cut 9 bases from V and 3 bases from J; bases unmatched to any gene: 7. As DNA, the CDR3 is TGTGCCAGCGCAAGGCTAGCGGAAGAGACCCAGTACTTC. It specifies CASARLAEETQYF.

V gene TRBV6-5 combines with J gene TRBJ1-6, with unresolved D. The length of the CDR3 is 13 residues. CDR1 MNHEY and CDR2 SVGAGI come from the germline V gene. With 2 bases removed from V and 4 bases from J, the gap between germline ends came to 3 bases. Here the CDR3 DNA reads TGTGCCAGCAGTTACGGGTATAATTCACCCCTCCACTTT. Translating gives CASSYGYNSPLHF.

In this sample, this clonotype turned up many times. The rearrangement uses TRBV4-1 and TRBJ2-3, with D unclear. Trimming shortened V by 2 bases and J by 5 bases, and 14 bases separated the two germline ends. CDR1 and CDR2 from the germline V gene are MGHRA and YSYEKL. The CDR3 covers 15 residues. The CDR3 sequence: CASSQRRSSRDTQYF. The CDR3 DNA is TGCGCCAGCAGCCAAAGGCGGTCCTCTCGAGATACGCAGTATTTT.

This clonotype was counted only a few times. The CDR3 DNA sequence: TGTGCCAGCTCACGTCGGAGGGAGCCCCAGCATTTT. Translation gives CASSRRREPQHF. The V call is TRBV18, the J call TRBJ1-5; no clear D gene. The CDR3 extends over 12 amino acids. Trimming took 4 bases from V and 8 from J, leaving 9 bases between them. CDR1 is KGHSH, CDR2 LQKENI, per germline.

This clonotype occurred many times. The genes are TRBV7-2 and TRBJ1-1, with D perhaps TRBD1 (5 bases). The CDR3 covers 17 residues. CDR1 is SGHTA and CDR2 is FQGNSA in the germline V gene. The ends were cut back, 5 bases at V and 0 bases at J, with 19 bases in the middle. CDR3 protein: CASSPKPLGGMNTEAFF. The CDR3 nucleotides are TGTGCCAGCAGCCCGAAGCCTTTGGGGGGAATGAACACTGAAGCTTTCTTT. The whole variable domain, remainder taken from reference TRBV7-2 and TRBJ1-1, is GAGVSQSPSNKVTEKGKDVELRCDPISGHTALYWYRQSLGQGLEFLIYFQGNSAPDKSGLPSDRFSAERTGGSVSTLTIQRTQQEDSAVYLCASSPKPLGGMNTEAFFGQGTRLTVV.